The next 31 T cell receptor beta chains were all read from a single sample in a study of blood T cell repertoires in COVID-19 (dated by TCRdb to the early 2020s). The library relied on the immunoSEQ multiplex PCR assay. As stored in TCRdb, this immuneACCESS dataset retains in-frame rearrangements with V and J assigned. A fraction of the clones does not appear; measured against another copy, unresolved V genes explain less than half of the discrepancy, and the remainder lacks a known reason. Counted in this sample were some 54,000 clones; about 91% of them appeared once. The ten largest account for about 2.2% of the sample. Material for sequencing was peripheral blood. Receptor source: a man in his 60s with acute or convalescent COVID-19.

This chain links TRBV5-1 with TRBJ2-2; D uncertain. V lost 4 bases and J lost 9, with 13 bases in between. The CDR3 runs to 13 residues. CDR1 and CDR2 from the germline V gene are SGHRS and YFSETQ. The CDR3 coding sequence is TGCGCCAGCAGCCCATCAGGTGACCGGGAGCTGTTTTTT. Amino acids: CASSPSGDRELFF.

The gene calls are TRBV6-1 and TRBJ1-1; 8 nucleotides agree with TRBD1. J gave up 6 bases and V 2 bases, and 8 bases lay outside the gene matches. Germline loops: CDR1 MNHNS, CDR2 SASEGT. This CDR3 contains 15 residues. In DNA form, the CDR3 reads TGTGCCAGCAGTGAATTAAGGACAGGGTTTTCTGAAGCTTTCTTT. Translated, it gives CASSELRTGFSEAFF.

The chain has TRBV19 and TRBJ2-7; 7 nucleotides align to TRBD1. Unmatched junction bases numbered 8, after V lost 2 bases and J lost 1 base. The CDR3 runs to 16 residues. Per germline, CDR1 LNHDA and CDR2 SQIVND (reference sequence). The CDR3 protein is CASSIQGERGSYEQYF. In DNA form, the CDR3 reads TGTGCCAGTAGTATACAGGGGGAACGAGGATCCTACGAGCAGTACTTC.

The rearrangement links TRBV5-1 to TRBJ2-6, with 9 bases matching TRBD1. The trim removed 1 base at V and 0 bases at J, leaving 14 bases unmatched. The CDR3 runs 21 residues. Germline values: CDR1 SGHRS, CDR2 YFSETQ. CDR3 sequence: CASSLRGLPGTGPSGANVLTF. The CDR3 DNA reads as TGCGCCAGCAGCTTGAGGGGCCTCCCGGGGACAGGGCCCTCTGGGGCCAACGTCCTGACTTTC.

The chain uses TRBV5-6 and TRBJ2-2, with 13 nucleotides matching TRBD2. The length of the CDR3 is 16 residues. Unmatched junction bases numbered 1, after V lost 0 bases and J lost 5 bases. Germline CDR1 reads SGHDT; CDR2 reads YYEEEE. The CDR3 DNA reads TGTGCCAGCAGCTTGGCACTAGCGGGAGGGACCGGGGAGCTGTTTTTT. It translates to CASSLALAGGTGELFF.

The chain has TRBV19 and TRBJ2-4, with D maybe TRBD2 (6 bases). With 6 bases removed from V and 1 base from J, the gap between germline ends came to 13 bases. This CDR3 is built from 15 residues. Germline V gene sequence: CDR1 LNHDA, CDR2 SQIVND (reference sequence). DNA for the CDR3: TGTGCCAGTAGGGGACGGGAGAGGGCCAAAAACATTCAGTACTTC. It specifies CASRGRERAKNIQYF. The full variable domain, completed using reference TRBV19 and TRBJ2-4, is DGGITQSPKYLFRKEGQNVTLSCEQNLNHDAMYWYRQDPGQGLRLIYYSQIVNDFQKGDIAEGYSVSREKKESFPLTVTSAQKNPTAFYLCASRGRERAKNIQYFGAGTRLSVL.

The chain joins TRBV19 to TRBJ1-2; D is perhaps TRBD1 (5 bases). This CDR3 region has 13 residues. Germline V CDR1 and CDR2: LNHDA, SQIVND (reference sequence). Between the trimmed V and J ends, which lost 3 bases and 3 bases, there was a span of 8 bases. The CDR3 here is CASSIDSYYGYTF. The CDR3, as DNA: TGTGCCAGTAGTATCGACAGCTACTATGGCTACACCTTC.

The chain combines TRBV4-3 with TRBJ1-5; D perhaps matches TRBD1 (6 bases). The CDR3 spans 18 residues. Per germline, CDR1 LGHNA and CDR2 YSLEER. With 0 bases removed from V and 4 bases from J, the gap between germline ends came to 19 bases. Here the CDR3 reads CASSQDLGGGGSNQPQHF. The CDR3 nucleotides are TGCGCCAGCAGCCAAGATTTAGGGGGGGGCGGTTCGAATCAGCCCCAGCATTTT.

The rearrangement uses TRBV6-4 and TRBJ2-5, with 8 bases matching TRBD1. Germline-derived CDR1 and CDR2 are MRHNA and SNTAGT. There are 15 residues in the CDR3. The V segment lost 8 bases and the J segment 2 bases; nucleotides outside the gene matches: 10. In nucleotides, the CDR3 is TGTGCCAGCTTTACCGCGACAGGGGATCAAGAGACCCAGTACTTC. Encoded protein: CASFTATGDQETQYF.

This chain uses TRBV6-6 with TRBJ2-7; 10 bases map to TRBD1. The CDR3 has 15 residues. V gave up 2 bases and J gave up 7 bases; unmatched junction bases: 8. Germline values: CDR1 MNHNY, CDR2 SVGAGI (reference sequence). The CDR3 region has the DNA TGTGCCAGCAGTTACCGACAGGGGGCGCACCGAGAGCAGTACTTC. As protein: CASSYRQGAHREQYF.

This chain joins TRBV5-4 and TRBJ1-1, with D unclear. This CDR3 spans 14 amino acids. Germline CDR1 reads SGHNT; CDR2 reads YYREEE (reference sequence). V was clipped by 0 bases and J by 1 base, with 7 bases between them. The DNA for the CDR3 is TGTGCCAGCAGCTTGGGACATCAGAACACTGAAGCTTTCTTT. Encoded protein: CASSLGHQNTEAFF.

The genes are TRBV28 and TRBJ2-1; no clear D. V gave up 3 bases and J gave up 7 bases, with 16 bases separating them. CDR1 and CDR2 (germline): MDHEN, SYDVKM. The CDR3 is 15 amino acids. The CDR3: CASSFLRLARNEQFF. The CDR3 coding sequence is TGTGCCAGCAGTTTCCTTAGACTCGCGCGTAATGAGCAGTTCTTC.

This rearrangement joins TRBV18 to TRBJ1-1; D remains unclear. CDR1 and CDR2 (germline): KGHSH, LQKENI. Trimming cost V 6 bases and J 1 base, with 9 bases left between them. The CDR3 covers 13 residues. The CDR3 sequence is CASSLGENTEAFF. The DNA of the CDR3 is TGTGCCAGCTCCCTCGGAGAGAACACTGAAGCTTTCTTT. Variable domain in full (rest from reference TRBV18 and TRBJ1-1): NAGVMQNPRHLVRRRGQEARLRCSPMKGHSHVYWYRQLPEEGLKFMVYLQKENIIDESGMPKERFSAEFPKEGPSILRIQQVVRGDSAAYFCASSLGENTEAFFGQGTRLTVV.

The chain employs TRBV30 and TRBJ1-1; TRBD1 is a possible D gene (6 bases). From germline, CDR1 is GTSNPN and CDR2 SVGIG (reference sequence). V was clipped by 2 bases and J by 2 bases, with 12 bases between them. This CDR3 is built from 14 residues. The CDR3 nucleotides read TGTGCCTGGAGTCGACAGGAGCCAAACACTGAAGCTTTCTTT. Its protein is CAWSRQEPNTEAFF.

V gene TRBV20-1 combines with J gene TRBJ1-5; a possible D gene is TRBD1 (6 bases). V shed 3 bases and J shed 2 bases, with 14 bases lying between them. Germline CDR1 DFQATT, CDR2 SNEGSKA (reference sequence). The CDR3 is 15 amino acids. Written as DNA, the CDR3 is TGCAGTGCTAGTTGGGGGGGCTTGGGCAATCAGCCCCAGCATTTT. Encoded protein: CSASWGGLGNQPQHF.

The chain carries TRBV9 and TRBJ2-3, with D tentatively TRBD1 (5 bases). The length of the CDR3 is 11 residues. The germline V gene encodes CDR1 SGDLS and CDR2 YYNGEE. Between the trimmed V and J ends, which lost 7 bases and 6 bases, there was a span of 9 bases. This CDR3 is CASGNRDTQYF. In nucleotides, the CDR3 is TGTGCCAGCGGAAACAGGGATACGCAGTATTTT.

The V call is TRBV28, the J call TRBJ1-5; D is possibly TRBD1 (5 bases). The CDR3 is 16 residues long. Germline V gene data show CDR1 as MDHEN and CDR2 as SYDVKM. V was clipped by 3 bases and J by 0 bases, with 12 bases between them. The CDR3 here is CASSFPGWGSNQPQHF. CDR3 bases: TGTGCCAGCAGTTTTCCAGGGTGGGGTAGCAATCAGCCCCAGCATTTT.

The chain recombines TRBV30 with TRBJ1-3; 7 bases agree with TRBD1. The germline V gene encodes CDR1 GTSNPN and CDR2 SVGIG (reference sequence). Unmatched junction bases numbered 8, after V lost 2 bases and J lost 4 bases. CDR3 length: 15 amino acids. For the CDR3, the DNA is TGTGCCTGGAGTCCTCAGACAGGGTGGGGAAACACCATATATTTT. It specifies CAWSPQTGWGNTIYF.

This clone was recorded once. The genes are TRBV19 and TRBJ1-2, with TRBD1 matching over 7 bases. This CDR3 contains 13 residues. V shed 3 bases, J shed 5 bases, and the junction held 3 bases outside the gene matches. Germline lookup yields CDR1 LNHDA and CDR2 SQIVND (reference sequence). CDR3 amino acids: CASSIGQVYGYTF. Written as DNA, the CDR3 is TGTGCCAGTAGTATCGGACAGGTATATGGCTACACCTTC.

This clone was counted between two and nine times. The chain links TRBV4-1 to TRBJ2-7, with 11 bases that match TRBD2. Per germline, CDR1 MGHRA and CDR2 YSYEKL. The CDR3 has 16 residues. Trimming removed 4 bases from V and 3 bases from J; junction bases left unmatched: 8. DNA of the CDR3: TGCGCCAGCAGCCCCTACGGACTAGCGGGCAGCTACGAGCAGTACTTC. Residues: CASSPYGLAGSYEQYF.

The CDR3 coding sequence is TGTGCCAGCAGTGAAGGACTAGCGGCAGATACGCAGTATTTT. Residues: CASSEGLAADTQYF. The gene calls are TRBV6-1 and TRBJ2-3; 9 bases are a match to TRBD2. CDR1 MNHNS and CDR2 SASEGT come from the germline V gene. The CDR3 has 14 residues. The V and J ends lost 1 base and 4 bases, in that order; junction bases with no gene match: 0.

The chain combines TRBV12-5 with TRBJ1-3; D may be TRBD1 (6 bases). The CDR3 spans 17 residues. V was shortened by 7 bases and J by 3 bases, with 22 bases between the two germline ends. Germline CDR1 reads LGHNT; CDR2 reads FRNRAP. CDR3 DNA: TGTGCTAGTGCTATAACCCATTCAGGGGAGGGTGGAAACACCATATATTTT. Translation gives CASAITHSGEGGNTIYF.

The chain employs TRBV30 and TRBJ1-2, with D possibly being TRBD1 (5 bases). This CDR3 is 12 amino acids long. Germline V gene lookup returns CDR1 GTSNPN and CDR2 SVGIG (reference sequence). V was shortened by 3 bases and J by 3 bases, with 8 bases between the two germline ends. The CDR3 sequence is CAWSREDYGYTF. CDR3 bases: TGTGCCTGGAGCAGGGAGGACTATGGCTACACCTTC. The variable domain in full, with the rest retrieved from reference TRBV30 and TRBJ1-2, is SQTIHQWPATLVQPVGSPLSLECTVEGTSNPNLYWYRQAAGRGLQLLFYSVGIGQISSEVPQNLSASRPQDRQFILSSKKLLLSDSGFYLCAWSREDYGYTFGSGTRLTVV.

The chain uses TRBV19 and TRBJ1-4; D remains ambiguous. This CDR3 is 15 amino acids long. V lost 9 bases, J lost 7 bases, and 21 bases lay in between. The germline V gene has CDR1 LNHDA and CDR2 SQIVND (reference sequence). DNA of the CDR3: TGTGCCAGCAGGTTAGCGTTGGCCCGGGGTGAAAAACTGTTTTTT. Translation: CASRLALARGEKLFF.

The rearrangement links TRBV18 to TRBJ1-2, with 9 bases matching TRBD1. V dropped 5 bases and J dropped 4; count of bases not matched to a gene: 11. Per the germline V gene, CDR1 is KGHSH and CDR2 is LQKENI. This CDR3 is built from 16 residues. This chain's CDR3 is CASSEGQGGSGYGYTF. The CDR3 DNA is TGTGCCAGCTCAGAGGGACAGGGCGGAAGCGGCTATGGCTACACCTTC.

The chain has TRBV28 and TRBJ2-2, with TRBD2 matching 7 bases. This CDR3 comprises 17 residues. V shed 6 bases, J shed 4 bases, and the junction held 14 bases outside the gene matches. The germline gives CDR1 MDHEN, CDR2 SYDVKM. CDR3: CASRGVRESRGTGELFF. The CDR3 nucleotides are TGTGCCAGCAGGGGGGTGCGGGAGTCACGTGGCACCGGGGAGCTGTTTTTT.

The rearrangement uses TRBV19 and TRBJ1-1; 8 bases match TRBD1. Looked up from germline, CDR1 is LNHDA and CDR2 is SQIVND (reference sequence). The CDR3 has 17 amino acids. V was clipped by 5 bases and J by 1 base; unmatched bases: 12. DNA for the CDR3: TGTGCCAGTAGTTTCCCCCAGGGGGCGGATGGGAACACTGAAGCTTTCTTT. Protein product: CASSFPQGADGNTEAFF.

The DNA of the CDR3 is TGTGCCAGCAGCTTATCAAGAGGCGGGGAGCTGTTTTTT. As protein: CASSLSRGGELFF. The J gene is TRBJ2-2, the V gene TRBV7-3; D gene uncertain. The CDR3 runs 13 residues. CDR1 and CDR2 (germline): SGHTA, FQGTGA. Trimming removed 2 bases at V and 7 bases at J, with 8 bases between. The whole variable domain, filled in from reference TRBV7-3 and TRBJ2-2, reads GAGVSQTPSNKVTEKGKYVELRCDPISGHTALYWYRQSLGQGPEFLIYFQGTGAADDSGLPNDRFFAVRPEGSVSTLKIQRTERGDSAVYLCASSLSRGGELFFGEGSRLTVL.

V gene TRBV12-3 or TRBV12-4 combines with J gene TRBJ2-3; no reliable D call. The V end was cut by 4 bases, the J end by 6 bases, with 8 bases between. CDR3 length equals 12 residues. CDR3 nucleotides: TGTGCCAGCAGTTCTACGGTTGATACGCAGTATTTT. This codes for CASSSTVDTQYF.

The V call is TRBV6-6, the J call TRBJ2-5; 12 nucleotides match TRBD2. Germline V gene lookup returns CDR1 MNHNY and CDR2 SVGAGI (reference sequence). V lost 6 bases to trimming and J lost 2 bases; unmatched junction nucleotides: 4. The CDR3 length is 15 residues. The CDR3 reads CASSGLAGLQETQYF. CDR3 in DNA: TGTGCCAGCAGCGGACTAGCGGGACTACAAGAGACCCAGTACTTC.

V usage is TRBV19 and J usage is TRBJ1-1; no clear D. CDR1 is LNHDA and CDR2 is SQIVND in the germline V gene (reference sequence). The CDR3 is 14 amino acids. V was clipped by 3 bases and J by 1 base, with 9 bases between them. This CDR3 reads CASSMAGRNTEAFF. Here the CDR3 DNA reads TGTGCCAGTAGTATGGCTGGGAGGAACACTGAAGCTTTCTTT.